This entry concerns a single TCR beta chain. Germline V gene data show CDR1 as LNHDA and CDR2 as SQIVND (reference sequence). V dropped 4 bases and J dropped 7 bases, with 26 bases sitting between them. This CDR3 contains 18 residues. This sample stems from a study of blood T cell repertoires in COVID-19. The repertoire was sequenced with immunoSEQ multiplex PCR; TCRdb's copy has only in-frame clones and lacks some. The repertoire includes about 160,000 clones, about 88% of them detected once, and approximately 1.1% sits in the top ten. This receptor was taken from a man aged 40-55 years with acute or convalescent COVID-19. The chain joins TRBV19 to TRBJ1-5, with a possible D match to TRBD1 (6 bases). The specimen sequenced was peripheral blood. The CDR3 coding sequence is TGTGCCAGTAGTAAGTCCTTAACCGGGACAAATTGGCGGCAGCCCCAGCATTTT. This encodes CASSKSLTGTNWRQPQHF.